The 23 T cell receptor beta chains in this list originate from one sample, sequenced in a study of T cells in Graves' hyperthyroidism and ophthalmopathy. Amplification targeted TCR beta CDR3 regions from RNA transcripts. An initial round of RT-PCR targeting the TCR CDR3 relied on the HTBI primer set. TCRdb itself ran the multiplex PCR reads through MiXCR, one entry per CDR3 protein. The sample lists approximately 600,000 distinct CDR3 sequences, about 15% seen once, with approximately 4.2% in the top ten. The specimen sequenced was blood. These receptors were obtained from a middle-aged woman with Graves' ophthalmopathy.

The chain has TRBV7-9 and TRBJ1-1, with D possibly matching TRBD1 (6 bases). The V gene's germline CDR1 is SEHNR and CDR2 FQNEAQ (reference sequence). V was clipped by 4 bases and J by 4 bases, with 7 bases between them. This CDR3 is 12 amino acids long. The CDR3 sequence is CASSWDTTEAFF. CDR3 DNA: TGTGCCAGCAGCTGGGACACCACTGAAGCTTTCTTT.

This clonotype has a single count. The V call is TRBV3-1, the J call TRBJ2-7; 8 nucleotides line up with TRBD1. Germline V gives CDR1 LGHDT, CDR2 YNNKEL (reference sequence). This CDR3 contains 16 residues. The trim removed 1 base at V and 0 bases at J, leaving 5 bases unmatched. CDR3 loop: CASSQGRTGSSYEQYF. In nucleotides, the CDR3 is TGTGCCAGCAGCCAAGGTCGGACAGGGAGCTCCTACGAGCAGTACTTC.

The sample holds many counts of this clonotype. This chain joins TRBV29-1 and TRBJ2-2; D unresolved. Per the germline V gene, CDR1 is SQVTM and CDR2 is ANQGSEA. This CDR3 comprises 13 residues. The ends were cut back, 4 bases at V and 1 base at J, with 7 bases in the middle. The CDR3 DNA reads as TGCAGCGTTGCCCGTCAGAACACCGGGGAGCTGTTTTTT. Translated, it gives CSVARQNTGELFF.

At least ten counts were recorded for this clonotype. The chain couples TRBV29-1 to TRBJ1-1; the D is unclear. Germline V lookup: CDR1 SQVTM, CDR2 ANQGSEA. The CDR3 contains 10 residues. V was shortened by 3 bases and J by 4 bases, with 3 bases between the two germline ends. CDR3 DNA sequence: TGCAGCGTTGACGGCACTGAAGCTTTCTTT. Translation: CSVDGTEAFF.

The J gene is TRBJ1-5, the V gene TRBV6-1; TRBD1 matches 11 bases. The junction had 9 bases not matched to a gene; V was cut back by 9 bases and J by 2 bases. The CDR3 runs to 16 residues. Germline V gene sequence: CDR1 MNHNS, CDR2 SASEGT. The chain's CDR3 is CARIGQGASGNQPQHF. The CDR3 nucleotides read TGTGCCAGGATCGGACAGGGGGCGAGTGGCAATCAGCCCCAGCATTTT.

This clonotype was seen more than once but under ten times. V usage is TRBV10-3 and J usage is TRBJ1-2, with 7 positions matching TRBD1. The junction had 7 bases not matched to a gene; V was cut back by 5 bases and J by 4 bases. The germline gives CDR1 ENHRY, CDR2 SYGVKD. This CDR3 has 14 residues. The CDR3 DNA reads TGTGCCATCAGTCCACAGACAGGGATCTATGGCTACACCTTC. Protein sequence: CAISPQTGIYGYTF.

This clonotype was detected many times. This chain uses TRBV7-6 with TRBJ2-7, with TRBD2 identical over 9 bases. The V gene end was trimmed by 3 bases and the J gene end by 2 bases; junction bases not matched to a gene: 5. There are 15 residues in the CDR3. Germline CDR1 SGHVS, CDR2 FNYEAQ. For the CDR3, the DNA is TGTGCCAGCAGCTTTGCTAGCGGGGCAACCTACGAGCAGTACTTC. Amino acid sequence: CASSFASGATYEQYF.

The table lists this clonotype with many counts. The gene calls are TRBV27 and TRBJ2-2; 7 bases align to TRBD2. Per the germline V gene, CDR1 is MNHEY and CDR2 is SMNVEV (reference sequence). Trimming removed 6 bases from V and 3 bases from J; junction bases left unmatched: 10. This CDR3 has 16 amino acids. CDR3 region: CASSPSPGRYTGELFF. The CDR3 DNA follows: TGTGCCAGCAGCCCCTCCCCCGGGAGGTACACCGGGGAGCTGTTTTTT.

A word on this clonotype: At one boundary the junction diverges from the germline segment, which might be a read error. V gene TRBV12-3 or TRBV12-4 combines with J gene TRBJ2-7; no clear D gene. The CDR3 spans 12 residues. CDR3 sequence (DNA): TGTGCAAGCACCTGGACCTCCTACGAGCAGTACTTC. Its protein product is CASTWTSYEQYF.

This clonotype was detected ten times or more. The V and J genes are TRBV20-1 and TRBJ1-1; perhaps TRBD1 as D (6 bases). The CDR3 runs to 13 residues. The germline gives CDR1 DFQATT, CDR2 SNEGSKA (reference sequence). The V and J ends lost 6 bases and 11 bases respectively, with 22 bases between them. The CDR3 sequence is CSAPKLEIGGAFF. The CDR3 DNA follows: TGCAGTGCCCCTAAGCTTGAGATAGGGGGGGCTTTCTTT.

This clonotype was detected many times. The V gene is TRBV30, the J gene TRBJ2-7; the D call may be TRBD1 or TRBD2 (5 bases each). Trimming stripped 6 bases from V and 5 bases from J, with 17 bases between. Germline V lookup: CDR1 GTSNPN, CDR2 SVGIG (reference sequence). The CDR3 totals 13 residues. The CDR3: CACVSMGTHEQYF. CDR3 nucleotide sequence: TGTGCCTGCGTGTCCATGGGGACCCACGAGCAGTACTTC.

The sample holds many counts of this clonotype. The J gene is TRBJ2-7, the V gene TRBV6-1, with 8 bases matching TRBD1. Per germline, CDR1 MNHNS and CDR2 SASEGT. The ends lost 5 bases at V and 2 bases at J; junction bases unmatched: 8. CDR3 length equals 15 residues. The CDR3 protein is CASSPRGQDAYEQYF. The CDR3, as DNA: TGTGCCAGCAGTCCCCGGGGACAGGACGCCTACGAGCAGTACTTC.

This clonotype was detected only a few times. This chain joins TRBV11-1 and TRBJ2-2; 9 bases fit TRBD1. V was clipped by 4 bases and J by 6 bases; unmatched bases: 9. The V gene's germline CDR1 is SGHAT and CDR2 FQDESV (reference sequence). This CDR3 region has 16 residues. CDR3 protein: CASSYFVTGGPGELFF. For the CDR3, the DNA is TGTGCCAGCAGCTATTTCGTGACAGGGGGACCCGGGGAGCTGTTTTTT.

This clonotype was recorded many times. The chain is built from TRBV11-2 and TRBJ2-2, with 10 bases that match TRBD1. Germline CDR1 SGHAT, CDR2 FQNNGV. Trimming at V came to 1 base and at J to 6 bases, leaving 5 bases not matched to a gene. The CDR3 is made up of 16 amino acids. The CDR3 loop is CASSLGGQGMAGELFF. The CDR3 nucleotides are TGTGCCAGCAGCTTAGGGGGACAGGGGATGGCCGGGGAGCTGTTTTTT.

This clonotype was counted many times. The rearrangement joins TRBV20-1 to TRBJ1-2; the D gene is possibly TRBD1 (5 bases). The CDR3 contains 15 residues. Trimming removed 1 base at V and 3 bases at J, with 15 bases between. Germline V gives CDR1 DFQATT, CDR2 SNEGSKA (reference sequence). This chain's CDR3 is CSARADGASYYGYTF. CDR3 nucleotides: TGCAGTGCTAGAGCGGACGGGGCATCCTACTATGGCTACACCTTC.

At least ten counts were recorded for this clonotype. V and J are TRBV28 and TRBJ2-7; 10 bases align to TRBD2. Germline V gives CDR1 MDHEN, CDR2 SYDVKM. With 6 bases clipped from V and 3 bases from J, the junction kept 5 bases outside the gene matches. The length of the CDR3 is 14 residues. CDR3 loop: CASSRLAGNYEQYF. Written as DNA, the CDR3 is TGTGCCAGCAGCCGACTAGCGGGCAACTACGAGCAGTACTTC.

This clonotype has a count of ten or more. The rearrangement links TRBV6-1 to TRBJ1-5; tentatively, D is TRBD1 (6 bases). The CDR3 totals 14 residues. Germline V gives CDR1 MNHNS, CDR2 SASEGT. The V gene lost 3 bases and the J gene lost 6 bases, with 12 bases spanning the gap. CDR3 loop: CASSERGGFQPQHF. The CDR3 DNA sequence: TGTGCCAGCAGTGAGAGGGGGGGCTTTCAGCCCCAGCATTTT.

This clonotype was counted ten times or more. The chain has TRBV6-2 or TRBV6-3 and TRBJ1-1; perhaps TRBD1 as D (5 bases). The ends were cut back, 7 bases at V and 0 bases at J, with 15 bases in the middle. Germline values: CDR1 MNHEY, CDR2 SVGEGT. The CDR3 is 15 amino acids. DNA for the CDR3: TGTGCCAGCAAGTATACCGGGACTATGAACACTGAAGCTTTCTTT. As protein: CASKYTGTMNTEAFF.

The table lists this clonotype with many counts. The V and J genes are TRBV5-1 and TRBJ1-1; D not resolved. Germline V gene data show CDR1 as SGHRS and CDR2 as YFSETQ. V was trimmed by 0 bases and J by 1 base, leaving 10 bases between them. The CDR3 sequence is 15 residues long. In DNA, the CDR3 is TGCGCCAGCAGCTTGGCCTGGCAAGCGAACACTGAAGCTTTCTTT. Translated, it gives CASSLAWQANTEAFF.

This clonotype was recorded at least ten times. V is TRBV6-5 and J is TRBJ2-7; no firm D call. CDR3 length: 15 amino acids. The germline V gene has CDR1 MNHEY and CDR2 SVGAGI. With 0 bases removed from V and 2 bases from J, the gap between germline ends came to 11 bases. The chain's CDR3 is CASSYSRTKPYEQYF. The CDR3, as DNA: TGTGCCAGCAGTTACTCTAGGACGAAACCCTACGAGCAGTACTTC.

Comments on this clonotype: A much larger clonotype is one base distant, so this may be a read error. The chain uses TRBV6-1 and TRBJ1-3, with 7 bases that match TRBD1. This CDR3 comprises 14 residues. Germline V gene data show CDR1 as MNHNS and CDR2 as SASEGT. V lost 4 bases, J lost 2 bases, and 2 bases stayed unmatched. CDR3 residues: CASSADRAGNTIYF. CDR3 nucleotide sequence: TGTGCCAGCAGTGCAGACAGGGCTGGAAACACCATATATTTT.

The sample holds many counts of this clonotype. The chain links TRBV9 to TRBJ1-5; D is ambiguous. V shed 0 bases and J shed 3 bases, with 7 bases lying between them. The CDR3 runs 14 residues. CDR1 is SGDLS, CDR2 YYNGEE, per germline. The CDR3 loop reads CASSVDLTNQPQHF. DNA for the CDR3: TGTGCCAGCAGCGTAGACCTTACCAATCAGCCCCAGCATTTT.

This clonotype was observed at least ten times. The chain links TRBV12-3 or TRBV12-4 to TRBJ1-6; tentatively, D is TRBD1 (5 bases). This CDR3 contains 14 residues. V was cut by 2 bases and J by 13 bases, with 15 bases left in between. The CDR3 DNA is TGTGCCAGCAGTTTATTACTCCTAGGGGACCCCCTCCACTTT. This gives the protein CASSLLLLGDPLHF.